Listed below are T cell receptor beta chains from one sample, sequenced in a study of cytomegalovirus exposure and HLA in healthy donors. Data came from immunoSEQ multiplex PCR; TCRdb stores just in-frame clones and leaves some out. The sample shows approximately 90,000 clones, about 80% of them seen only once. Sequenced input: PBMCs. Every receptor here comes from a male donor in good health and CMV-seronegative. The CDR3 runs from the conserved cysteine through the conserved F or W. A D gene is named only where the DNA matches it firmly. Expanded clones are given a class, and other clones once, few, many or no size at all.

d_call	v_call	j_call	clone_size	cdr3_aa	cdr3_nt
NA	TRBV18	TRBJ1-4	few	CASSPRTIQGEKLFF	TGTGCCAGCTCCCCACGAACAATACAGGGAGAAAAACTGTTTTTT
NA	TRBV11-2	TRBJ1-2	NA	CASSLGGSLHTF	TGTGCCAGCAGCTTAGGGGGCTCGCTTCACACCTTC
NA	TRBV10-3	TRBJ1-1	few	CAISDRQVNTEAFF	TGTGCCATCAGTGACCGACAGGTAAACACTGAAGCTTTCTTT
TRBD1	TRBV29-1	TRBJ1-4	NA	CSGGDRVGEKLFF	TGCAGCGGAGGGGACAGGGTAGGGGAAAAACTGTTTTTT
NA	TRBV21-1	TRBJ1-5	NA	CASSKGPWTESNQPQHF	TGTGCCAGCAGCAAAGGGCCCTGGACAGAGAGCAATCAGCCCCAGCATTTT
TRBD1	TRBV11-3	TRBJ1-1	once	CASSLVWGQEAFF	TGTGCCAGCAGCTTGGTTTGGGGACAGGAAGCTTTCTTT
NA	TRBV5-7	TRBJ2-7	once	CASSRAGIREQYF	TGTGCCAGCAGCCGAGCCGGGATTCGGGAGCAGTACTTC
TRBD2	TRBV7-3	TRBJ2-7	once	CASSLDSGGPLGEQYF	TGTGCCAGCAGCTTGGATAGCGGGGGGCCATTGGGGGAGCAGTACTTC
TRBD2	TRBV6-5	TRBJ2-7	NA	CASISSGGAGEQYF	TGTGCCAGCATATCTAGCGGGGGGGCCGGCGAGCAGTACTTC
NA	TRBV4-1	TRBJ1-4	once	CASSQEFGGMGGEKLFF	TGCGCCAGCAGCCAAGAATTTGGAGGGATGGGGGGGGAAAAACTGTTTTTT